A single sample gave rise to the 6 T cell receptor beta chains below, sequenced in a study of shared clonotypes between healthy human individuals. The data were produced by immunoSEQ multiplex PCR, yet TCRdb's version contains in-frame clones alone and is incomplete. This table has hundreds of thousands of clones, roughly 96% appearing once. Naive CD8 cells, CD45RO-negative and positively selected for CCR7, excluded terminally differentiated effector memory CD45RA+ cells. Source material: naive CD8+ T cells sorted from blood. The receptors derive from a man aged 25 to 40 in good health.

The chain carries TRBV7-9 and TRBJ1-5; D is ambiguous. CDR3 length: 16 amino acids. Trimming stripped 1 base from V and 0 bases from J, with 10 bases between. Germline V gene sequence: CDR1 SEHNR, CDR2 FQNEAQ (reference sequence). CDR3 DNA sequence: TGTGCCAGCAGCTTAGTTGCGGGCGGTAGCAATCAGCCCCAGCATTTT. This codes for CASSLVAGGSNQPQHF. The entire variable domain, with the rest obtained from reference TRBV7-9 and TRBJ1-5, is as follows: DTGVSQNPRHKITKRGQNVTFRCDPISEHNRLYWYRQTLGQGPEFLTYFQNEAQLEKSRLLSDRFSAERPKGSFSTLEIQRTEQGDSAMYLCASSLVAGGSNQPQHFGDGTRLSIL.

The CDR3, as DNA: TGTGCCAGCAGCTTAGAGTGGCGATACGAGCAGTACTTC. Amino acids: CASSLEWRYEQYF. The chain uses TRBV7-9 and TRBJ2-7, with no clear D. Germline V gene lookup returns CDR1 SEHNR and CDR2 FQNEAQ (reference sequence). The V end was cut by 1 base, the J end by 4 bases, with 8 bases between. There are 13 residues in the CDR3.

The rearrangement uses TRBV12-5 and TRBJ2-7; D unresolved. CDR1 is LGHNT, CDR2 FRNRAP, per germline. This CDR3 spans 12 amino acids. V was shortened by 4 bases and J by 3 bases, with 7 bases between the two germline ends. The CDR3 bases are TGTGCTAGTGGTTCCGGGTTCTACGAGCAGTACTTC. Its protein is CASGSGFYEQYF.

This rearrangement joins TRBV29-1 to TRBJ2-1; TRBD1 might be the D (5 bases). Germline-derived CDR1 and CDR2 are SQVTM and ANQGSEA. V lost 7 bases to trimming and J lost 2 bases, with 6 bases between them. The CDR3 loop spans 11 amino acids. CDR3 sequence reads: CSAGTYNEQFF. DNA of the CDR3: TGCAGCGCAGGGACCTACAATGAGCAGTTCTTC.

CDR3 loop: CASSEGSGVSYGYTF. The CDR3 bases are TGTGCCAGCAGTGAAGGTTCAGGGGTATCCTATGGCTACACCTTC. The rearrangement joins TRBV2 to TRBJ1-2, with D maybe TRBD1 (6 bases). Per germline, CDR1 SNHLY and CDR2 FYNNEI. V was trimmed by 1 base and J by 4 bases, leaving 13 bases between them. CDR3 length: 15 amino acids.

The chain links TRBV19 to TRBJ2-3; tentative D call: TRBD2 (5 bases). Trimming shortened V by 0 bases and J by 6 bases, and 10 bases separated the two germline ends. There are 14 residues in the CDR3. In germline, CDR1 is LNHDA, CDR2 SQIVND (reference sequence). Written as DNA, the CDR3 is TGTGCCAGTAGTATAGATCTAGCCGGGGATACGCAGTATTTT. Amino acid sequence: CASSIDLAGDTQYF.